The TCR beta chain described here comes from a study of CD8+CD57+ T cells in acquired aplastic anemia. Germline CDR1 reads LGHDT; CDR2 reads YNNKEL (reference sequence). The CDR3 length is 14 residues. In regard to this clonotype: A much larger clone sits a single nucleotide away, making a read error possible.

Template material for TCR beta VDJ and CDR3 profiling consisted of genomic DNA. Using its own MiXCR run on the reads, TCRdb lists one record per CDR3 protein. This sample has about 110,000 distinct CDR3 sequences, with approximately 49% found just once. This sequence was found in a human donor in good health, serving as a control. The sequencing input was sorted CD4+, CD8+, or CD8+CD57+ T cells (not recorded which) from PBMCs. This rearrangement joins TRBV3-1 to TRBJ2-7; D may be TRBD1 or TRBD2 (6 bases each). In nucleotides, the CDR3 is TGTACCAGCAGCCACGCAGGGGAGGATTACGAGCAGTACTTC. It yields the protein CTSSHAGEDYEQYF.